The rows below give T cell receptor beta chains drawn from one sample of a study of T-cell memory formation after mild COVID-19. One entry per CDR3 protein results from TCRdb running MiXCR on the 5' RACE reads. The repertoire includes approximately 300,000 distinct CDR3 sequences, 8% to 10% of them detected once, and about 20% sits in the top ten. The sequencing input was PBMCs or a T cell subset sorted from them (not recorded which). The source of these receptors is a man aged 18 to 29 who had mild COVID-19 (a few samples of this study predate the infection). Cell type and time point are not known. Both conserved end residues are trimmed from each CDR3.

CDR3 length | J gene | V gene | CDR3 protein
12 | TRBJ2-3 | TRBV6-5 | ASRPLGGTDTQY
13 | TRBJ2-3 | TRBV18 | ASSPIGRGTDTQY
15 | TRBJ1-3 | TRBV5-1 | ASSRNQAQSSGNTIY
14 | TRBJ1-2 | TRBV18 | ASSGTGDHQNYGYT
13 | TRBJ2-2 | TRBV27 | AGKRYRTNTGELF
10 | TRBJ1-2 | TRBV18 | ASSPHLDGYT
13 | TRBJ1-1 | TRBV7-2 | ASSQGGLMNTEAF
11 | TRBJ1-2 | TRBV5-6 | ASSLTGTYGYT
9 | TRBJ2-1 | TRBV4-3 | ASSQGPEQF
14 | TRBJ2-1 | TRBV7-6 | ASSLSRDRAYNEQF
12 | TRBJ2-7 | TRBV7-6 | ASSLGGAPSEQY
12 | TRBJ2-3 | TRBV5-1 | ASSTLAGSRTQY
10 | TRBJ1-5 | TRBV10-3 | AIQGPNQPQH
10 | TRBJ2-1 | TRBV12-3/TRBV12-4 | ASSGQGNEQF
12 | TRBJ2-5 | TRBV12-3/TRBV12-4 | ASRVQDSQETQY
12 | TRBJ2-7 | TRBV6-5 | ASSSLGTAYEQY
11 | TRBJ2-7 | TRBV13 | ASRRGPTYEQY
14 | TRBJ2-5 | TRBV7-2 | ASSRRLAGGLETQY
13 | TRBJ2-5 | TRBV6-1 | ASSSRFGQQETQY
13 | TRBJ1-1 | TRBV5-1 | ASRDSNILNTEAF
21 | TRBJ2-1 | TRBV3-1 | ASSQDFTPGLAGRPTPANEQF
10 | TRBJ2-7 | TRBV29-1 | SGGQGVYEQY
14 | TRBJ2-1 | TRBV7-3 | ASSLTRLADTNEQF
13 | TRBJ2-3 | TRBV3-1 | ASSQEWKDTDTQY
11 | TRBJ1-1 | TRBV3-1 | ASSQAHGGHAF
16 | TRBJ2-6 | TRBV7-9 | ASSFPDRALSGANVLT
11 | TRBJ2-6 | TRBV12-3/TRBV12-4 | ASLLPPGNVLT
13 | TRBJ2-3 | TRBV5-1 | ASSLGQGSVDTQY
9 | TRBJ2-1 | TRBV20-1 | SAHGTNEQF
11 | TRBJ2-7 | TRBV18 | ASSPRSTYEQY
13 | TRBJ2-1 | TRBV20-1 | SARASTRGLVEQF
14 | TRBJ2-1 | TRBV4-2 | ASSPGASGGAFRQF
14 | TRBJ2-1 | TRBV5-1 | ASSLDSGGLYNEQF
13 | TRBJ1-4 | TRBV7-2 | ASSPGPGGREKLF
12 | TRBJ2-5 | TRBV10-3 | AISDPAGQETQY
13 | TRBJ1-4 | TRBV7-6 | ASSLTRQGGEKLF
13 | TRBJ2-2 | TRBV7-2 | ASSLVPAGTGELF
15 | TRBJ2-1 | TRBV4-1 | ASSQVGTLKRGSEQF
11 | TRBJ2-1 | TRBV7-3 | ASSLYADNEQF
14 | TRBJ2-2 | TRBV4-3 | ASRRGQGMNTGELF
13 | TRBJ2-1 | TRBV7-3 | ASSLGSGVYNEQF
15 | TRBJ2-3 | TRBV6-2/TRBV6-3 | ASRPLIDRGGTDTQY